This T cell receptor beta chain emerged from a study of T cell responses to AZD1222 COVID-19 vaccine. With 1 base removed from V and 2 bases from J, the gap between germline ends came to 11 bases. Germline CDR1 reads SSHAT; CDR2 reads FNYEAQ (reference sequence). The CDR3 covers 15 residues. Method: immunoSEQ multiplex PCR; TCRdb's copy keeps in-frame clones and lacks some. The sample holds around 140,000 clones, 90% seen once. This clonotype was obtained from an adult who received the AZD1222 COVID-19 vaccine. This sequence joins TRBV7-7 and TRBJ2-5; D might be TRBD1 or TRBD2, each matching 6 bases. The sample in question was peripheral blood, obtained 28 days after the second AZD1222 dose. CDR3 sequence: CASSLVGGSQETQYF. As DNA, the CDR3 is TGTGCCAGCAGCTTAGTGGGGGGCTCTCAAGAGACCCAGTACTTC.